There are a few counts of the clone carrying this TCR beta chain. V was clipped by 0 bases and J by 5 bases, with 9 bases between them. The CDR3 spans 14 residues. Germline CDR1 and CDR2: LGHNA and YSLEER. MiXCR was run by TCRdb on the RT-PCR reads, yielding one entry per CDR3 protein. The table shows about 540,000 distinct CDR3 sequences, with around a quarter occurring only once. The data stem from a study of response to subunit inactivated influenza vaccine. These data were also filed under a second study, of T cells expressing NK-cell markers. In that study: Beta-chain TCR cDNA was generated via 5'RACE template switching with UMIs. The eight sequenced donors comprised seven who were HCMV-seropositive and one who was seronegative. Within several experiments, an anti-gamma-delta TCR antibody kept the sorting limited to alpha-beta TCR T cells. The study found dominant NKG2C+ clonotypes at roughly 1.0-7.0% of CD8+ T cells in over 5 donors. In several donors, dominant clonotypes made up about 28.3-60.1% of CD3+CD56-NKG2C+ cells.

The sample consisted of CD4+ T cells sorted from PBMCs, taken less than 13 days after vaccination. V is TRBV4-3 and J is TRBJ2-3; D ambiguous. This clonotype originated in a man aged 45-65 years who received an inactivated influenza vaccine. The CDR3 is CASSQEYGQDTQYF. The DNA of the CDR3 is TGCGCCAGCAGCCAAGAGTATGGCCAAGATACGCAGTATTTT.